Shown below are 29 T cell receptor beta chains from a single sample sequenced in a study of T cells expressing NK-cell markers. With the 5' RACE reads reprocessed, TCRdb shows one record per CDR3 protein and no DNA. The sample totals about 260,000 distinct CDR3 sequences. Sequencing used blood T cells: a sorted CD56 or NKG2C T cell subset, CD4+ or CD8+ T cells, or bulk PBMC T cells (not recorded which). Receptor source: a woman aged 18 to 69 in good health.

V usage is TRBV5-1 and J usage is TRBJ2-5; TCRdb's D call, TRBD2, is unchecked because there is no DNA. Germline CDR1 and CDR2: SGHRS and YFSETQ. The CDR3 is 16 amino acids. CDR3 in amino acids: CASSSRQTSGKETQYF.

CDR3 amino acids: CASSIDPERGYTF. The chain joins TRBV9 to TRBJ1-2; TCRdb picks TRBD1, but there is no DNA to check that call. The CDR3 spans 13 residues. Germline CDR1 is SGDLS and CDR2 is YYNGEE. Full variable domain (rest looked up from reference TRBV9 and TRBJ1-2): DSGVTQTPKHLITATGQRVTLRCSPRSGDLSVYWYQQSLDQGLQFLIQYYNGEERAKGNILERFSAQQFPDLHSELNLSSLELGDSALYFCASSIDPERGYTFGSGTRLTVV.

The rearrangement links TRBV5-1 to TRBJ2-1; checking the TCRdb D call of TRBD2 is not possible without DNA. The CDR3 consists of 14 residues. Per germline, CDR1 SGHRS and CDR2 YFSETQ. This chain's CDR3 is CASSPRRENNEQFF.

The chain combines TRBV19 with TRBJ1-1. This CDR3 is 12 amino acids long. The V gene's germline CDR1 is LNHDA and CDR2 SQIVND (reference sequence). The CDR3 loop reads CASSSRTAEAFF. Full variable domain (outside the CDR3, taken from reference TRBV19 and TRBJ1-1): DGGITQSPKYLFRKEGQNVTLSCEQNLNHDAMYWYRQDPGQGLRLIYYSQIVNDFQKGDIAEGYSVSREKKESFPLTVTSAQKNPTAFYLCASSSRTAEAFFGQGTRLTVV.

V gene TRBV28 combines with J gene TRBJ1-4; TCRdb designates TRBD1, a call that cannot be tested without DNA. CDR3 length: 15 amino acids. Germline CDR1 and CDR2: MDHEN and SYDVKM. CDR3 region: CASSSPTANNEKLFF. The variable domain in full, completed from reference TRBV28 and TRBJ1-4, reads DVKVTQSSRYLVKRTGEKVFLECVQDMDHENMFWYRQDPGLGLRLIYFSYDVKMKEKGDIPEGYSVSREKKERFSLILESASTNQTSMYLCASSSPTANNEKLFFGSGTQLSVL.

The rearrangement links TRBV6-1 to TRBJ2-3; no DNA is available, so the TRBD1 call from TCRdb remains unchecked. The CDR3 totals 15 residues. The V gene's germline CDR1 is MNHNS and CDR2 SASEGT. CDR3 region: CASSPRTRETDTQYF.

The chain joins TRBV12-3 or TRBV12-4 to TRBJ2-1; TCRdb calls TRBD1, which cannot be checked without DNA. The CDR3 is made up of 15 amino acids. CDR3 in amino acids: CASRVGAGDYNEQFF.

This chain links TRBV6-5 with TRBJ2-3; no DNA is available, so the TRBD2 call from TCRdb remains unchecked. Germline-derived CDR1 and CDR2 are MNHEY and SVGAGI. CDR3 length equals 17 residues. This chain's CDR3 is CASSYSMGGGATDTQYF.

The V call is TRBV7-2, the J call TRBJ2-7; absent DNA, TCRdb's TRBD1 call cannot be checked. Germline CDR1 SGHTA, CDR2 FQGNSA. The CDR3 is made up of 15 amino acids. The chain's CDR3 is CASSFVNRGSYEQYF.

The chain recombines TRBV5-1 with TRBJ2-7. Germline V gene data show CDR1 as SGHRS and CDR2 as YFSETQ. The CDR3 extends over 14 amino acids. The CDR3 spells CASSLQAGTYEQYF. Using reference TRBV5-1 and TRBJ2-7 for the parts outside the CDR3, the full variable domain is KAGVTQTPRYLIKTRGQQVTLSCSPISGHRSVSWYQQTPGQGLQFLFEYFSETQRNKGNFPGRFSGRQFSNSRSEMNVSTLELGDSALYLCASSLQAGTYEQYFGPGTRLTVT.

V usage is TRBV6-1 and J usage is TRBJ2-3; the TCRdb call, TRBD1, lacks DNA for checking. Per germline, CDR1 MNHNS and CDR2 SASEGT. The CDR3 runs to 13 residues. The CDR3 is CASIRPGGDTQYF.

V and J are TRBV5-1 and TRBJ2-1. Looked up from germline, CDR1 is SGHRS and CDR2 is YFSETQ. This CDR3 is built from 14 residues. CDR3: CASSLGTSWNEQFF.

J is TRBJ2-4 and V is TRBV5-6; lacking DNA, the TRBD1 call made by TCRdb goes unchecked. CDR1 and CDR2 (germline): SGHDT, YYEEEE. CDR3 length equals 17 residues. CDR3 sequence: CASSLVSGTLAKNIQYF.

The chain has TRBV28 and TRBJ2-7; TCRdb gives TRBD2 as the D gene, but with no DNA this cannot be confirmed. Germline CDR1 and CDR2: MDHEN and SYDVKM. This CDR3 has 15 amino acids. The CDR3 here is CASSLRTGGVGEQYF.

V usage is TRBV20-1 and J usage is TRBJ2-1; no DNA is available, so the TRBD1 call from TCRdb remains unchecked. CDR3 length: 13 residues. In germline, CDR1 is DFQATT, CDR2 SNEGSKA (reference sequence). CDR3 protein: CSATPFGNNEQFF.

The chain employs TRBV5-1 and TRBJ2-1; TCRdb's D call of TRBD2 is untestable without DNA. This CDR3 contains 17 residues. Germline lookup yields CDR1 SGHRS and CDR2 YFSETQ. The CDR3 region is CASRTSGGPSSYNEQFF.

This rearrangement joins TRBV7-2 to TRBJ1-5. CDR1 and CDR2 (germline): SGHTA, FQGNSA. The CDR3 totals 14 residues. CDR3 protein: CASSLSDSDQPQHF.

This chain connects TRBV7-3 to TRBJ1-5. Germline CDR1 is SGHTA and CDR2 is FQGTGA. CDR3 size: 14 residues. CDR3 protein: CASRLAGRNQPQHF.

This chain connects TRBV20-1 to TRBJ1-2; as DNA is missing, the TRBD1 call by TCRdb cannot be tested. Germline assignment: CDR1 DFQATT and CDR2 SNEGSKA (reference sequence). The CDR3 is 12 residues long. CDR3 sequence: CSATGARYGYTF.

The chain links TRBV28 to TRBJ2-2. Germline loops: CDR1 MDHEN, CDR2 SYDVKM. The CDR3 length is 13 residues. The chain's CDR3 is CASIHTNTGELFF.

The CDR3 sequence: CASSFTHGLGNQPQHF. V usage is TRBV5-6 and J usage is TRBJ1-5; TCRdb picks TRBD1, but there is no DNA to check that call. Germline V lookup: CDR1 SGHDT, CDR2 YYEEEE. The CDR3 consists of 16 residues.

The V gene is TRBV24-1, the J gene TRBJ2-5; lacking DNA, the TRBD1 call made by TCRdb goes unchecked. Germline loops: CDR1 KGHDR, CDR2 SFDVKD. The CDR3 has 17 amino acids. CDR3 loop: CATSDFPPPGLRETQYF.

The chain carries TRBV20-1 and TRBJ1-2; TCRdb indicates TRBD1, and absent DNA this call remains unverified. CDR1 is DFQATT, CDR2 SNEGSKA, per germline (reference sequence). This CDR3 region has 14 residues. The CDR3 is CSASKGQAGVGYTF.

The chain carries TRBV25-1 and TRBJ2-5; TCRdb reports TRBD1, a call that lacks DNA to check it against. Germline V gene sequence: CDR1 MGHDK, CDR2 SYGVNS. The CDR3 is 14 residues long. CDR3 sequence reads: CASSVTGGQETQYF.

This chain connects TRBV28 to TRBJ2-7; TCRdb returns TRBD2, unconfirmable since there is no DNA. CDR1 and CDR2 from the germline V gene are MDHEN and SYDVKM. The CDR3 spans 16 residues. The CDR3 sequence is CASSREGLGVAYEQYF. The variable domain in full, completed from reference TRBV28 and TRBJ2-7, reads DVKVTQSSRYLVKRTGEKVFLECVQDMDHENMFWYRQDPGLGLRLIYFSYDVKMKEKGDIPEGYSVSREKKERFSLILESASTNQTSMYLCASSREGLGVAYEQYFGPGTRLTVT.

This chain connects TRBV5-1 to TRBJ2-7; TCRdb's assignment of TRBD1 cannot be checked, as there is no DNA. The CDR3 sequence is 13 residues long. Germline V lookup: CDR1 SGHRS, CDR2 YFSETQ. The CDR3 here is CASSIGGGNEQYF.

V usage is TRBV18 and J usage is TRBJ2-3. Looked up from germline, CDR1 is KGHSH and CDR2 is LQKENI. The CDR3 has 13 residues. The CDR3 reads CASSRLDTDTQYF.

This chain connects TRBV5-1 to TRBJ1-5. Germline V CDR1 and CDR2: SGHRS, YFSETQ. The CDR3 totals 13 residues. This CDR3 reads CASSLEVGQPQHF.

The V gene is TRBV20-1, the J gene TRBJ2-1; checking the TCRdb D call of TRBD1 is not possible without DNA. Germline values: CDR1 DFQATT, CDR2 SNEGSKA (reference sequence). CDR3 length equals 14 residues. The CDR3 loop is CSASSGHKYNEQFF.